One and the same sample provided the 25 T cell receptor beta chains below, sequenced in a study of blood T cell repertoires in COVID-19. The data were produced by immunoSEQ multiplex PCR, yet TCRdb's version contains in-frame clones alone and is incomplete. The table shows roughly 170,000 clones, with approximately 78% occurring only once. The specimen was PBMCs or T cells enriched from blood (not recorded which). These receptors originate from a woman in her fifties or sixties who had recovered from COVID-19.

The genes are TRBV2 and TRBJ1-6; maybe TRBD1 (5 bases). The CDR3 runs 12 residues. V lost 9 bases and J lost 8, with 11 bases in between. Per germline, CDR1 SNHLY and CDR2 FYNNEI. This CDR3 is CARGEEDSPLHF. In DNA form, the CDR3 reads TGTGCCAGAGGGGAGGAGGATTCACCCCTCCACTTT.

This chain uses TRBV14 with TRBJ2-7; D is perhaps TRBD2 (6 bases). CDR3 length equals 17 residues. Trimming stripped 0 bases from V and 3 bases from J, with 18 bases between. Germline lookup yields CDR1 SGHDN and CDR2 FVKESK. The CDR3 loop reads CASSQDQSGGRIYEQYF. CDR3 DNA: TGTGCCAGCAGCCAAGATCAATCTGGGGGGAGGATCTACGAGCAGTACTTC.

The chain combines TRBV4-1 with TRBJ1-4, with D hard to call. The CDR3 is made up of 13 amino acids. Trimming took off 6 bases at V and 8 bases at J, with 13 bases between the two ends. Germline V gene sequence: CDR1 MGHRA, CDR2 YSYEKL. For the CDR3, the DNA is TGCGCCAGCAGGTTGGGCAGAGGGGAAAAACTGTTTTTT. Translating it yields CASRLGRGEKLFF.

This clone has just a few counts. V is TRBV5-1 and J is TRBJ1-4, with no clear D. Trimming left V 1 base short and J 8 bases short, with 9 bases between. The CDR3 totals 13 residues. Germline V gene data show CDR1 as SGHRS and CDR2 as YFSETQ. The CDR3 sequence: CASSLSGGEKLFF. DNA for the CDR3: TGCGCCAGCAGCTTGTCAGGAGGAGAAAAACTGTTTTTT.

The rearrangement uses TRBV5-4 and TRBJ2-1, with 9 bases lining up with TRBD2. CDR3 length: 15 amino acids. The germline V gene has CDR1 SGHNT and CDR2 YYREEE (reference sequence). Germline trimming cut 1 base from V and 8 bases from J; bases unmatched to any gene: 7. DNA of the CDR3: TGTGCCAGCAGCTTGAGACTAGCGGTAGGCGATGAGCAGTTCTTC. This encodes CASSLRLAVGDEQFF.

The V gene is TRBV14, the J gene TRBJ2-3; 9 nucleotides match TRBD2. The CDR3 has 20 residues. V shed 2 bases and J 6 bases; nucleotides not matched to a gene: 21. The germline gives CDR1 SGHDN, CDR2 FVKESK. The CDR3 loop reads CASSQRLGSLSGRGRDTQYF. CDR3 nucleotide sequence: TGTGCCAGCAGCCAACGATTGGGATCGCTTAGCGGGAGAGGTCGGGATACGCAGTATTTT.

As for this clone: An end of the junction does not agree with germline; a read error may underlie this. Within the sample, other DNA sequences also encode this same CDR3. The J gene is TRBJ2-5, the V gene TRBV19; 7 bases line up with TRBD1. There are 14 residues in the CDR3. The V gene's germline CDR1 is LNHDA and CDR2 SQIVND (reference sequence). The CDR3 DNA reads TGTGCCAGTAGTATGGGGCAGGGGGTAGAGACTCAGTACTTC. The encoded protein is CASSMGQGVETQYF.

The rearrangement links TRBV7-6 to TRBJ2-1; TRBD2 matches at 8 bases. V shed 8 bases, J shed 10 bases, and the junction held 7 bases outside the gene matches. The CDR3 has 12 amino acids. Germline lookup yields CDR1 SGHVS and CDR2 FNYEAQ. The chain's CDR3 is CASGGSGNEQFF. The CDR3 nucleotides read TGTGCCAGCGGTGGTAGCGGGAACGAGCAGTTCTTC.

The rearrangement uses TRBV21-1 and TRBJ1-5; the table assigns TRBD1, which was not confirmed against the DNA. TRBV21-1 is a pseudogene segment. The CDR3 covers 16 residues. The CDR3 bases are TGTGCCAGCAGCCGACGCCTTACAGTTAGCAATCAGCCCCAGCATTTT. It encodes CASSRRLTVSNQPQHF.

The chain uses TRBV3-1 (or the pseudogene TRBV3-2) and TRBJ1-2; D possibly corresponds to TRBD1 (6 bases). CDR3 length: 14 amino acids. With 3 bases removed from V and 6 bases from J, the gap between germline ends came to 14 bases. In germline, CDR1 is LGHDT, CDR2 YNNKEL (reference sequence). The CDR3 reads CASSQRGLGNGYTF. In DNA, the CDR3 is TGTGCCAGCAGCCAGCGGGGGCTTGGCAATGGCTACACCTTC.

This clone was recorded a few times. The sample has other DNA sequences that encode this CDR3 too. CDR3: CASSSGQNYGYTF. The CDR3 DNA sequence: TGTGCCAGCAGCTCCGGACAGAACTATGGCTACACCTTC. The V gene is TRBV7-2, the J gene TRBJ1-2; tentatively, D is TRBD1 (6 bases). Germline values: CDR1 SGHTA, CDR2 FQGNSA. The CDR3 has 13 amino acids. The germline V and J ends were trimmed by 4 bases and 2 bases, with 8 bases remaining between them.

The chain carries TRBV2 and TRBJ1-3; D is possibly TRBD1 (5 bases). V was clipped by 6 bases and J by 2 bases, with 5 bases between them. The CDR3 loop spans 12 amino acids. Germline CDR1 SNHLY, CDR2 FYNNEI. The CDR3 DNA is TGTGCCAGCAGGGGGCCTGGAAACACCATATATTTT. It encodes CASRGPGNTIYF.

The rearrangement uses TRBV7-2 and TRBJ2-7, with 11 bases fitting TRBD2. V trimming: 4 bases; J trimming: 2 bases; junction bases outside the gene matches: 4. CDR1 is SGHTA and CDR2 is FQGNSA in the germline V gene. The CDR3 contains 15 residues. The CDR3 sequence: CASSSGGLAAYEQYF. The CDR3, as DNA: TGTGCCAGCAGCTCCGGGGGACTAGCGGCCTACGAGCAGTACTTC.

This clone occurred once. The V gene is TRBV6-5, the J gene TRBJ1-5; 11 nucleotides align to TRBD1. Germline-derived CDR1 and CDR2 are MNHEY and SVGAGI. V was pared by 7 bases and J by 3 bases, with 5 bases of the junction left unmatched. This CDR3 spans 15 amino acids. CDR3 sequence reads: CASKRDRGNNQPQHF. CDR3 coding DNA: TGTGCCAGCAAGAGGGACAGGGGGAACAATCAGCCCCAGCATTTT.

The J gene is TRBJ2-7, the V gene TRBV5-6, with 8 nucleotides matching TRBD1. This CDR3 region has 15 residues. Germline lookup yields CDR1 SGHDT and CDR2 YYEEEE. Trimming took 3 bases from V and 2 from J; bases not matched to a gene: 7. DNA of the CDR3: TGTGCCAGCAGCTCCCAACGGACAGGGACCTACGAGCAGTACTTC. Its translation is CASSSQRTGTYEQYF.

The chain uses TRBV5-1 and TRBJ2-5; TRBD1 aligns across 9 bases. V trimming: 1 base; J trimming: 3 bases; junction bases outside the gene matches: 4. CDR1 is SGHRS and CDR2 is YFSETQ in the germline V gene. The CDR3 totals 15 residues. In DNA, the CDR3 is TGCGCCAGCAGCTTGAGCGGGACAGGGAAAGAGACCCAGTACTTC. This gives the protein CASSLSGTGKETQYF.

The chain employs TRBV19 and TRBJ2-6; 8 positions match TRBD1. CDR1 LNHDA and CDR2 SQIVND come from the germline V gene (reference sequence). This CDR3 is 19 amino acids long. Unmatched junction bases numbered 17, after V lost 10 bases and J lost 0 bases. This CDR3 reads CATRGTGTGINSGANVLTF. Written as DNA, the CDR3 is TGTGCCACCCGAGGGACGGGGACAGGTATAAACTCTGGGGCCAACGTCCTGACTTTC.

The chain carries TRBV28 and TRBJ1-2, with D perhaps matching TRBD1 (6 bases). V lost 6 bases and J lost 6, with 14 bases in between. This CDR3 spans 13 amino acids. Germline assignment: CDR1 MDHEN and CDR2 SYDVKM. CDR3 DNA: TGTGCCAGCAGCCCGGGGGGGGGCAATGGCTACACCTTC. Residues: CASSPGGGNGYTF.

The gene calls are TRBV30 and TRBJ2-1; perhaps TRBD2 as D (5 bases). The length of the CDR3 is 14 residues. V was trimmed by 2 bases and J by 2 bases, leaving 10 bases between them. Germline CDR1 is GTSNPN and CDR2 is SVGIG (reference sequence). CDR3 nucleotides: TGTGCCTGGAGTTGGTCGGGGACCTACAATGAGCAGTTCTTC. Its protein product is CAWSWSGTYNEQFF.

The rearrangement uses TRBV20-1 and TRBJ2-1; TRBD2 is a possible D gene (6 bases). The germline gives CDR1 DFQATT, CDR2 SNEGSKA (reference sequence). The CDR3 length is 14 residues. Trimming left V 3 bases short and J 2 bases short, with 11 bases between. The CDR3 reads CSASGAGTYNEQFF. CDR3 in DNA: TGCAGTGCTAGTGGGGCGGGAACCTACAATGAGCAGTTCTTC.

This chain connects TRBV18 to TRBJ2-7; D is possibly TRBD1 (6 bases). Looked up from germline, CDR1 is KGHSH and CDR2 is LQKENI. V lost 2 bases to trimming and J lost 1 base, with 18 bases between them. The CDR3 covers 17 residues. The CDR3 here is CASSPFSGAGVSYEQYF. The CDR3 DNA sequence: TGTGCCAGCTCACCATTTTCAGGGGCGGGTGTTTCCTACGAGCAGTACTTC.

This sequence joins TRBV30 and TRBJ2-1, with TRBD1 matching 7 bases. Trimming at V came to 0 bases and at J to 4 bases, leaving 9 bases not matched to a gene. From germline, CDR1 is GTSNPN and CDR2 SVGIG (reference sequence). This CDR3 is built from 16 residues. This chain's CDR3 is CAWSVPQGVAYNEQFF. The CDR3 DNA reads TGTGCCTGGAGTGTACCTCAGGGGGTGGCATACAATGAGCAGTTCTTC.

The rearrangement uses TRBV4-3 and TRBJ2-1, with TRBD2 identical over 9 bases. J lost 9 bases, V lost 0 bases, and 6 bases had no gene match. CDR1 LGHNA and CDR2 YSLEER come from the germline V gene. This CDR3 spans 15 amino acids. CDR3: CASSQEGMREGEQFF. For the CDR3, the DNA is TGCGCCAGCAGCCAAGAGGGTATGCGGGAGGGTGAGCAGTTCTTC.

The chain uses TRBV5-1 and TRBJ2-5; D is unresolved. Per germline, CDR1 SGHRS and CDR2 YFSETQ. Trimming took 0 bases from V and 2 from J, leaving 8 bases between them. The CDR3 has 14 amino acids. This chain's CDR3 is CASSLGSTQETQYF. In DNA, the CDR3 is TGCGCCAGCAGCTTGGGATCGACACAAGAGACCCAGTACTTC.

This chain connects TRBV7-3 to TRBJ1-2; 7 positions match TRBD1. Germline V gene sequence: CDR1 SGHTA, CDR2 FQGTGA. The CDR3 contains 13 residues. V dropped 5 bases and J dropped 8; count of bases not matched to a gene: 8. CDR3 nucleotides: TGTGCCAGCAGCCTGACAGGGACGGACGGCTACACCTTC. Protein product: CASSLTGTDGYTF.